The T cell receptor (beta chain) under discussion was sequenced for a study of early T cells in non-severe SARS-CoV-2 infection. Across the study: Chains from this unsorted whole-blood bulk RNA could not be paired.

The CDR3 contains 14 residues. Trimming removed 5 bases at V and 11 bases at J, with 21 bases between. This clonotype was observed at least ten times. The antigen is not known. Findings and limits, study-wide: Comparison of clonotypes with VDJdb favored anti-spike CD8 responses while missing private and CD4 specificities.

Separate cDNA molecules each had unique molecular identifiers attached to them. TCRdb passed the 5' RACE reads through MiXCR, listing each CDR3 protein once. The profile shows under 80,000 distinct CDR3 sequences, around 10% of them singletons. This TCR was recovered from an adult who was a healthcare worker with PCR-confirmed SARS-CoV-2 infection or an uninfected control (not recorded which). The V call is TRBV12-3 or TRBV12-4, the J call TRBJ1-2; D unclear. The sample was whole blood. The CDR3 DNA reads TGTGCCAGCAGTGCAGGTTCAAGGTCGGTGCGATACACCTTC. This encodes CASSAGSRSVRYTF.